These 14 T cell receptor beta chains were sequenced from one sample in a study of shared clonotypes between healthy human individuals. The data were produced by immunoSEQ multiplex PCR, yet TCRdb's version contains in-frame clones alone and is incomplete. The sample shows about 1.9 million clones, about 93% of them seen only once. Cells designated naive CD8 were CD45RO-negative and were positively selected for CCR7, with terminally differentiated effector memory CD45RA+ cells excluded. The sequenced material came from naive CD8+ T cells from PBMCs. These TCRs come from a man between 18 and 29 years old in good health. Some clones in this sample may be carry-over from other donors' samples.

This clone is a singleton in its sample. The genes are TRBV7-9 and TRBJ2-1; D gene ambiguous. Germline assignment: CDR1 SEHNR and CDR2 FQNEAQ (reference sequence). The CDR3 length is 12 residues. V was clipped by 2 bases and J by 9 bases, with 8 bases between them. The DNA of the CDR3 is TGTGCCAGCAGCTTAAAGCTCCGTGAGCAGTTCTTC. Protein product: CASSLKLREQFF.

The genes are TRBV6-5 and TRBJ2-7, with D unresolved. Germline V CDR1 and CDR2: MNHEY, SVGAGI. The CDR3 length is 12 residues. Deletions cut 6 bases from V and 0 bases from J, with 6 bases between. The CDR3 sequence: CASSASSYEQYF. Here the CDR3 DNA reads TGTGCCAGCAGCGCCTCCTCCTACGAGCAGTACTTC.

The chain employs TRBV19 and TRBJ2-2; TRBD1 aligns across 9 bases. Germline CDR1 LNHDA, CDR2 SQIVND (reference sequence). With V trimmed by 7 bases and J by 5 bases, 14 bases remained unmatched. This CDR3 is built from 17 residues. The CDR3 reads CASTATQGARVTGELFF. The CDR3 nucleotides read TGTGCCAGTACCGCAACACAGGGGGCTCGAGTTACCGGGGAGCTGTTTTTT.

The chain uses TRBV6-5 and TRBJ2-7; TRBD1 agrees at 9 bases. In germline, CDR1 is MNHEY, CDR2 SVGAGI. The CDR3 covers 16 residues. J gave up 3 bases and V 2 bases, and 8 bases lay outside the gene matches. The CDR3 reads CASSYPVGTGLYEQYF. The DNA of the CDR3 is TGTGCCAGCAGTTACCCTGTCGGGACAGGGCTCTACGAGCAGTACTTC.

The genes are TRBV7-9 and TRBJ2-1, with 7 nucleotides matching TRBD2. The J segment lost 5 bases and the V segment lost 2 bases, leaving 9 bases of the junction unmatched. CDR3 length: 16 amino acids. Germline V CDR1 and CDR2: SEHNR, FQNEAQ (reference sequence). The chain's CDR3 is CASSLRETSQNNEQFF. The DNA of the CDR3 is TGTGCCAGCAGCTTACGAGAGACTAGCCAAAACAATGAGCAGTTCTTC.

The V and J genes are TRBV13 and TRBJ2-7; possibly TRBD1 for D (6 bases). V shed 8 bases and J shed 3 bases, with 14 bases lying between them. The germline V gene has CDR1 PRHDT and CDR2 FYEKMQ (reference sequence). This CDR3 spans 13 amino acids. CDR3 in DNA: TGTGCCAGCCGACAACAGACAGGCTACGAGCAGTACTTC. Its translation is CASRQQTGYEQYF.

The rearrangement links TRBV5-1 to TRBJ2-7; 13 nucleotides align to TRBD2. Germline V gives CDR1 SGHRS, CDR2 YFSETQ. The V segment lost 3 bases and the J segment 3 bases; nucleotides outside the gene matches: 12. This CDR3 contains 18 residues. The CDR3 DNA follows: TGCGCCAGCAGCTGGACTCGACTAGCGGGAGGCCCCCTCTACGAGCAGTACTTC. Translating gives CASSWTRLAGGPLYEQYF.

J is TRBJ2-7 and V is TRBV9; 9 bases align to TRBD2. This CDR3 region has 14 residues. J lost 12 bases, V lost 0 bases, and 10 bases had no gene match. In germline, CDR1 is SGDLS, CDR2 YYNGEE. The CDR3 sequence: CASSVGGSGRYRYF. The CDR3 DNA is TGTGCCAGCAGCGTAGGCGGTAGCGGGAGATATCGGTACTTC.

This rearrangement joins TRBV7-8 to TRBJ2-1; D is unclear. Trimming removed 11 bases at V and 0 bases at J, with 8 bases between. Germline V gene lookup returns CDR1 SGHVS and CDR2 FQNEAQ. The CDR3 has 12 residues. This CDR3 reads CAGVSSYNEQFF. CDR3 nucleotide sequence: TGTGCCGGGGTTTCCTCCTACAATGAGCAGTTCTTC.

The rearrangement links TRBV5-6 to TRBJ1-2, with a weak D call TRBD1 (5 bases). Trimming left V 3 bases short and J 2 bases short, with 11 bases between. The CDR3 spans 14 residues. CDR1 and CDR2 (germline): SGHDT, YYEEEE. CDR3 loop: CASSYLDSNYGYTF. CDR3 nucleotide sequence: TGTGCCAGCAGCTACCTCGACAGCAACTATGGCTACACCTTC.

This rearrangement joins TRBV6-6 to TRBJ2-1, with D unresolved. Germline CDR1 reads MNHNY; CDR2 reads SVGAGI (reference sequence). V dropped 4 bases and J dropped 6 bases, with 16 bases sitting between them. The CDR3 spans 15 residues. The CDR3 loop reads CASSSGDGRLNEQFF. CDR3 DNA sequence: TGTGCCAGCAGTTCAGGAGACGGTCGACTCAATGAGCAGTTCTTC.

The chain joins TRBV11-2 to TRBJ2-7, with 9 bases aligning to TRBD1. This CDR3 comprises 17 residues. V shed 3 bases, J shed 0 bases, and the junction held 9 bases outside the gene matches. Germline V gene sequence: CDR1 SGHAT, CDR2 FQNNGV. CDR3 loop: CASSFRRGDRASYEQYF. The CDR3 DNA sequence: TGTGCCAGCAGCTTTAGAAGGGGGGACAGGGCCTCCTACGAGCAGTACTTC.

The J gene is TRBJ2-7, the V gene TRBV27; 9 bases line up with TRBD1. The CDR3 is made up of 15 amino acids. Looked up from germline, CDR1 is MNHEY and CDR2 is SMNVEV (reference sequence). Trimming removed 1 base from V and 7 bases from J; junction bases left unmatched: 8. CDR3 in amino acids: CASSLLGTGFGEQYF. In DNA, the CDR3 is TGTGCCAGCAGTTTATTAGGGACAGGGTTCGGGGAGCAGTACTTC.

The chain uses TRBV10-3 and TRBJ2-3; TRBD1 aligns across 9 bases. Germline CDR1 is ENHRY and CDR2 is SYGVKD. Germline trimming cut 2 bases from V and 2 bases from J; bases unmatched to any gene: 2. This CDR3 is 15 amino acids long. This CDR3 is CAISEGTGPTDTQYF. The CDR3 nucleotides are TGTGCCATCAGTGAGGGGACAGGGCCCACAGATACGCAGTATTTT.